This T cell receptor (beta chain) was sequenced for a study of CD8 T cells in Susac syndrome. In germline, CDR1 is LNHDA, CDR2 SQIVND (reference sequence). The CDR3 has 13 amino acids. V lost 5 bases and J 1 base, leaving 6 bases between the germline ends. An amount of RNA that ranged from about 0.45 to 1 ug was reverse transcribed with random hexamers. Using its own MiXCR run on the immunoSEQ multiplex PCR reads, TCRdb lists one record per CDR3 protein. The table has 120,000 or so distinct CDR3 sequences, roughly 94% seen once. The sample consisted of CD8+ T cells from PBMCs. The sequence derives from a human donor with Susac syndrome. J is TRBJ1-3 and V is TRBV19; D unresolved. CDR3 DNA: TGTGCCAGTAGTTCGAGTTCTGGAAACACCATATATTTT. Protein sequence: CASSSSSGNTIYF.